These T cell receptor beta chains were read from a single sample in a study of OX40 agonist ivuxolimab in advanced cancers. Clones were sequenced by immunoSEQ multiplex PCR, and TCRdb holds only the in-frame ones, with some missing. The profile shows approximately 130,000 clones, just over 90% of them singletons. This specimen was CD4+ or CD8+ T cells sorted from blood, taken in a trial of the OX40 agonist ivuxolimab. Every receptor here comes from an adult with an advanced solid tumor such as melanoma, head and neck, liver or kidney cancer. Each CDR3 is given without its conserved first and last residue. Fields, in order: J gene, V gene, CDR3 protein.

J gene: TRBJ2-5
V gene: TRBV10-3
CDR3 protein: AISDRGGETQY

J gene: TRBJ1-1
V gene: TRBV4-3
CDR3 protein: ASARRGANTEAF

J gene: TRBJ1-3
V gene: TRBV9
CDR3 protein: ASSVRGGNTIY

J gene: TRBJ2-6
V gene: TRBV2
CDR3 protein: ASRGSGANVLT

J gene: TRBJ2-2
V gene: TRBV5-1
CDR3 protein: ASSLGYLTGELF

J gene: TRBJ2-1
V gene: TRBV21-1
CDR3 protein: ASSTMVICPF

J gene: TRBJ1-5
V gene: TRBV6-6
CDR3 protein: ASRMDTYSNQPQH

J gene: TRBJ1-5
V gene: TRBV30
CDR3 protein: AWSRDNNQPQH

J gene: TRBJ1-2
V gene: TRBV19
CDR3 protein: ASSERQGPVYGYT

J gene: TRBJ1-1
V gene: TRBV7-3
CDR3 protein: ASSFDDRGNTEAF

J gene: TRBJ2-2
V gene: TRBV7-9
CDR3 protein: ASSLRLAATGELF

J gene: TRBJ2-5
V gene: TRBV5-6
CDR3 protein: ASSFVSTIGVKTQY

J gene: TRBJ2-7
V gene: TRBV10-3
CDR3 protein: AISDRMPPGEQY

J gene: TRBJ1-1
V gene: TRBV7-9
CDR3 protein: ASSLSRWTNTEAF

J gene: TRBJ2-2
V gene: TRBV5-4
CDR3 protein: ASSWAAGVSPLNTGELF

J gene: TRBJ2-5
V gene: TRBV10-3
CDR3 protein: AISDEGQGVQEAQY

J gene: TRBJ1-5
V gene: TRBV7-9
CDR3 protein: ASSLDPASSNQPQH

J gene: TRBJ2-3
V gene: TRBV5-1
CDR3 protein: ASSSGKPTDTQY

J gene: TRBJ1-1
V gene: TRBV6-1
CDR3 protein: ASSGDRVATEAF

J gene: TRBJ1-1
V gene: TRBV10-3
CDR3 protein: AISEGRGSVPNTEAF